This TCR beta chain stems from a study of molecular identifiers for immune sequencing clone quantification. This clonotype appeared many times. TCRdb re-called the PCR reads with MiXCR, one entry per CDR3 protein. Of approximately 54,000 distinct CDR3 sequences in the sample, approximately 25% were seen once. Between the trimmed V and J ends, which lost 4 bases and 4 bases, there was a span of 11 bases. The CDR3 extends over 13 amino acids. The naive CD8 libraries originated from between 20,000 and 1,000,000 sorted cells and drew on 10%, 30% or 50% RNA. Sorting selected naive CD8 T cells with a CD8+CD4-CCR7+CD45RA+ phenotype.

The source of this sequence is a human donor in good health. Some libraries in this study had Jurkat cell RNA spiked in. This sequence joins TRBV12-3 or TRBV12-4 and TRBJ2-7; TRBD2 might be the D (6 bases). The sequenced sample consisted of naive CD8+ T cells from blood, with Jurkat cell RNA spiked in. The subset: FACS-sorted CD8+CD4-CCR7+CD45RA+ naive T cells. The DNA for the CDR3 is TGTGCCAGCAGTTCGGGACTGACTTACGAGCAGTACTTC. Amino acid sequence: CASSSGLTYEQYF.